This T cell receptor (beta chain) was profiled in a study of OX40 agonist ivuxolimab in advanced cancers. Broadly, across the study: Ivuxolimab was an agonistic, fully human IgG2 monoclonal antibody directed against OX40 (CD134), a costimulatory receptor. The paper covers the monotherapy dose-escalation part of the phase I ivuxolimab trial, which included N = 52 patients. Intravenous ivuxolimab was administered to patients every 2 weeks at six dose levels: 0.01, 0.1, 0.3, 1.5, 3 and 10 mg/kg. The point of sequencing TCRbeta in the periphery was to test whether ivuxolimab changed TCR sequence diversity and drove clonal T-cell expansion. The dose-escalation cohort was about 86% male with a mean age of about 60 years, ranging from about 20 to 85. Among the roughly 50 dose-escalation patients, about 20 had hepatocellular carcinoma, roughly 15 melanoma, 9 renal cell carcinoma and 9 head and neck cancer. Prior anti-PD-1, anti-PD-L1 or anti-CTLA-4 therapy was permitted, and checkpoint inhibitors had been received by roughly two fifths of dose-escalation patients. Partial responses occurred in three dose-escalation patients: two with cutaneous melanoma and one with hepatocellular carcinoma. Study-level results and caveats: Antigen specificity was not determined for the clonally expanded peripheral T cells. Low levels of normalized T-cell clonal expansion were also seen in some patients who did not respond. At doses from 0.1 to 3.0 mg/kg, clonal expansion was seen in both CD4+ and CD8+ blood T cells between baseline and week 6. After ivuxolimab, expanded clones were on average more numerous among CD8+ T cells than among CD4+ T cells. Partial responders in the 0.1-3.0 mg/kg groups had among the lowest normalized peripheral clonal expansion, especially among CD8+ T cells.

As to this clone: Its antigen remains unidentified. No much larger clone exists at a distance of one base, and base qualities are not known.

There are 15 amino acids in the CDR3, from cysteine to phenylalanine inclusive. Only the CDR3 region is kept as DNA, spanning 45 bases read in frame from base 1. The junction carries 12 bases between V and J, which are trimmed by 0 bases and 4 bases respectively. The germline V gene encodes CDR1 ENHRY and CDR2 SYGVKD. The trial excluded patients who had a history of autoimmune disease or who were on systemic immunosuppression. Peripheral blood for TCR sequencing was collected from all dose cohorts at baseline, on cycle 4 day 1, and on cycle 7 day 1. Samples were obtained from an open-label, multicenter, first-in-human phase I dose-escalation trial of ivuxolimab. Adults with locally advanced or metastatic melanoma, renal cell carcinoma, hepatocellular carcinoma or head and neck squamous cell carcinoma were enrolled in the trial. Before TCR sequencing, CD4+ T cells and CD8+ T cells were sorted from peripheral blood as separate populations.

Genomic DNA was isolated from the sorted cells so that the TCRbeta CDR3 region could be sequenced. TCRbeta CDR3 regions were sequenced using the immunoSEQ Assay. Imported from immuneACCESS, the table was reduced by TCRdb to in-frame sequences with V and J called. These copies leave out some clones; in studies compared against another copy, an unresolved V gene accounts for under half, and the cause of the remainder is not known. The sample has about 95,000 clones on record, approximately 89% of them singletons. Approximately 0.36% of the sample belongs to the ten largest clones. The chain employs TRBV10-3 and TRBJ1-2, with no confident D gene call. This TCR was sampled from an adult with an advanced solid tumor such as melanoma, head and neck, liver or kidney cancer. The starting material was CD4+ or CD8+ T cells sorted from blood, obtained in a trial of the OX40 agonist ivuxolimab. In nucleotides, the sequence is TGTGCCATCAGTGAGTCAGGCAGATCCCTCTATGGCTACACCTTC. Its protein product is CAISESGRSLYGYTF.